Listed below are T cell receptor beta chains from one sample, sequenced in a study of radiation and T cells in renal cell carcinoma. Only in-frame clones appear in the TCRdb table, and some are missing; sequencing was by immunoSEQ multiplex PCR. The sample lists roughly 100,000 clones, about four fifths seen once, with approximately 6.4% in the top ten. The specimen comprised blood, sampled from a patient whose treatment included radiotherapy and nephrectomy. These receptors were taken from a man aged 60 to 69 with renal cell carcinoma. Both conserved end residues are trimmed from each CDR3.

TRBV28	TRBJ2-3	ASIQWGTDTQY
TRBV5-1	TRBJ2-1	ASSLVGEQF
TRBV7-9	TRBJ2-1	ASSLAWEKGDLEQF
TRBV10-3	TRBJ2-2	AIRQYTGELF
TRBV7-2	TRBJ1-1	ASSYIRGIGNTEAF
TRBV29-1	TRBJ2-3	SVEFGQGAPDTQY
TRBV10-3	TRBJ2-5	ATLGPGTSGSAETQY
TRBV27	TRBJ2-5	ASRGGGGETQY
TRBV7-3	TRBJ2-7	ASSPVAGGIEQY
TRBV10-3	TRBJ2-7	AISESKVPYEQY
TRBV6-1	TRBJ2-7	ASSARGSQDEQY
TRBV13	TRBJ2-5	ASSLGTARETQY
TRBV18	TRBJ2-1	ASSPSPGTRSDNEQF
TRBV19	TRBJ1-2	ASSTGTAPNYGYT
TRBV7-2	TRBJ2-1	ASSLVGNEQF
TRBV11-2	TRBJ2-7	ASSLDRTSGDEQY
TRBV6-5	TRBJ2-1	ASTRPGLSEQF
TRBV29-1	TRBJ2-3	SVEPGRGTDTQY
TRBV5-6	TRBJ1-4	ASTQQATNEKLF
TRBV7-9	TRBJ2-1	ASSLFPAGGPYGEQF
TRBV29-1	TRBJ2-7	SVQGGQGASYEQY
TRBV5-6	TRBJ2-5	ASSLVSETQY
TRBV4-1	TRBJ1-1	ASSQRQLEMNTEAF
TRBV10-3	TRBJ2-6	AISDGSSGANVLT
TRBV7-9	TRBJ1-2	ASSLTFGDYGYT
TRBV4-3	TRBJ2-1	ASSQGIAYNEQF
TRBV6-5	TRBJ1-2	ASSSRGGGYT
TRBV5-5	TRBJ1-1	ASSARNTEAF
TRBV18	TRBJ1-2	ASSPRRARADGYT
TRBV7-2	TRBJ2-2	ASSLGLGPTGELF
TRBV21-1	TRBJ2-5	ASVKEIKETQY
TRBV29-1	TRBJ2-1	SVGDRGHNEQF
TRBV9	TRBJ1-2	ASSVLGGYGYT
TRBV7-2	TRBJ2-2	ASSLAGGSTTGELF
TRBV9	TRBJ2-6	ASSVATGQGNSGANVLT
TRBV29-1	TRBJ2-2	NRGGQGVAGELF
TRBV9	TRBJ1-4	ASSLRDRGTNEKLF
TRBV19	TRBJ1-1	ASKGLGTEAF
TRBV7-9	TRBJ2-5	ASSLAGTSGMETQY
TRBV2	TRBJ1-4	ASIPLMGGGEKLF